The 9 T cell receptor beta chains below were found in one sample sequenced in a study of T cells in Graves' hyperthyroidism and ophthalmopathy. Researchers took RNA transcripts and amplified the TCR beta CDR3 regions from them. Initially, a first-round RT-PCR of the TCR CDR3 employed the HTBI primer set. Using its own MiXCR run on the multiplex PCR reads, TCRdb lists one record per CDR3 protein. The table includes roughly 500,000 distinct CDR3 sequences, 15% to 20% detected once. Sequencing was carried out using blood. The receptors were sampled from a woman in her 30s with Graves' ophthalmopathy.

This clonotype has only a few counts. This rearrangement joins TRBV4-1 to TRBJ2-7; 10 bases agree with TRBD1. V trimming: 4 bases; J trimming: 5 bases; junction bases outside the gene matches: 5. CDR1 is MGHRA, CDR2 YSYEKL, per germline. CDR3 length equals 14 residues. The CDR3 loop is CASSRFGQGDEQYF. For the CDR3, the DNA is TGCGCCAGCAGCCGGTTCGGACAGGGGGACGAGCAGTACTTC.

A remark on this clonotype: This sequence may be a read error, since a much larger clone differs from it by one base. The CDR3 here is CASSIREDYEQYF. In nucleotides, the CDR3 is TGTGCCAGCAGTATCCGGGAAGACTACGAGCAGTACTTC. The J gene is TRBJ2-7, the V gene TRBV6-1; tentative D call: TRBD2 (5 bases). The ends were cut back, 5 bases at V and 3 bases at J, with 11 bases in the middle. CDR3 length equals 13 residues. Looked up from germline, CDR1 is MNHNS and CDR2 is SASEGT.

The table lists this clonotype with a few counts. The CDR3 sequence: CASARQGNTGELFF. For the CDR3, the DNA is TGTGCCAGCGCTAGACAGGGTAACACCGGGGAGCTGTTTTTT. J is TRBJ2-2 and V is TRBV2; 7 nucleotides match TRBD1. The CDR3 totals 14 residues. Germline assignment: CDR1 SNHLY and CDR2 FYNNEI. V was clipped by 8 bases and J by 2 bases; unmatched bases: 5.

The sample holds a few counts of this clonotype. This may be a read error: a much more frequent sequence differs by one nucleotide. The V gene is TRBV11-2, the J gene TRBJ2-3; 9 bases fit TRBD2. There are 16 residues in the CDR3. The germline gives CDR1 SGHAT, CDR2 FQNNGV. V gave up 1 base and J gave up 7 bases; unmatched junction bases: 9. Written as DNA, the CDR3 is TGTGCCAGCAGCTTAGTGATTAGCGGGAGTTCCAATACGCAGTATTTT. It translates to CASSLVISGSSNTQYF.

There are many counts of this clonotype. The gene calls are TRBV6-2 or TRBV6-3 and TRBJ1-1; D unresolved. This CDR3 has 16 residues. The ends were cut back, 2 bases at V and 0 bases at J, with 13 bases in the middle. In germline, CDR1 is MNHEY, CDR2 SVGEGT. For the CDR3, the DNA is TGTGCCAGCAGTTACGTCGCGGGCGGCATGAACACTGAAGCTTTCTTT. It codes for CASSYVAGGMNTEAFF.

This clonotype was recorded many times. The chain employs TRBV20-1 and TRBJ2-5; 8 nucleotides match TRBD2. The CDR3 extends over 15 amino acids. Germline loops: CDR1 DFQATT, CDR2 SNEGSKA (reference sequence). J gave up 1 base and V 0 bases, and 4 bases lay outside the gene matches. DNA of the CDR3: TGCAGTGCTAGAGATGGCGGGAGGTTCCAAGAGACCCAGTACTTC. It encodes CSARDGGRFQETQYF.

This clonotype was counted ten times or more. V gene TRBV12-3 or TRBV12-4 combines with J gene TRBJ2-7; TRBD1 is a possible D gene (6 bases). The V end lost 6 bases, the J end lost 6 bases, and 18 bases lay between the germline ends. The CDR3 is 14 residues long. CDR3 in amino acids: CASSPGDTVGEQYF. As DNA, the CDR3 is TGTGCCAGCAGCCCTGGGGACACCGTAGGCGAGCAGTACTTC.

V and J are TRBV7-2 and TRBJ1-1, with 7 bases matching TRBD1. After removal of 0 bases from V and 1 base from J, the junction contained 5 bases not matched to a gene. This CDR3 has 16 amino acids. Germline-derived CDR1 and CDR2 are SGHTA and FQGNSA. The CDR3 reads CASSLAGGGPNTEAFF. CDR3 nucleotides: TGTGCCAGCAGCTTAGCGGGAGGGGGCCCGAACACTGAAGCTTTCTTT.

This clonotype was observed a handful of times. This chain connects TRBV7-2 to TRBJ1-2; D might be TRBD1 (6 bases). Trimming took 5 bases from V and 7 from J, leaving 11 bases between them. Germline CDR1 reads SGHTA; CDR2 reads FQGNSA. CDR3 length: 12 amino acids. CDR3 sequence reads: CASSLTGSGYTF. CDR3 bases: TGTGCCAGCAGCCTTACAGGGAGTGGCTACACCTTC.